The clone carrying this TCR beta chain was seen only a few times. Per the authors' pipeline: How many nucleated cells were present was estimated from reference gene primer amplification. Sequencing was performed with immunoSEQ multiplex PCR; in TCRdb, only in-frame clones are kept and a portion is missing. The V and J calls and the clone size are those of that table, but D and trimming were determined from the DNA. The sample holds under 500,000 clones; roughly 87% are singletons and the top ten take about 2.1%. This specimen comes from a study of blood T cell repertoires in COVID-19. For the study at large: Specimens from acute and convalescent COVID-19 originated in the United States, Italy and Spain.

Participants were aged about 18 to 100 years from approximately 24 US areas. The CDR3 is 16 amino acids. V trimming: 4 bases; J trimming: 1 base; junction bases outside the gene matches: 8. Germline V CDR1 and CDR2: SGHRS, YFSETQ. The receptor was isolated from a woman under 30 with acute COVID-19. The chain links TRBV5-1 to TRBJ1-1; 9 bases match TRBD1. Sequencing input: PBMCs or T cells enriched from blood (not recorded which). DNA of the CDR3: TGCGCCAGCAGCCCGTTAAACAGGGGGCAGAACACTGAAGCTTTCTTT. It yields the protein CASSPLNRGQNTEAFF.